This T cell receptor beta chain stems from a study of T cell repertoires in cytomegalovirus infection. Across the whole study: Recently identified HLA-C-restricted CMV epitopes and well-studied HLA-B-restricted CMV epitopes were used by the study. Public TCR beta signature analysis indicated the presence of both CMV infection and matching HLA type. Whole-study results and caveats: Summed frequency of public TCR beta families distinguished CMV carriers with the relevant HLA. Clonotype analysis showed dominance of the ex vivo response by HLA-C-restricted CMV-specific TCR beta clonotypes.

This clonotype was counted between two and nine times. Its antigen is not identified. Using its own MiXCR run on the reads, TCRdb lists one record per CDR3 protein. The data contain approximately 990,000 distinct CDR3 sequences, around 32% of them singletons. This sample comprised cultured CD8+ T cells from PBMCs, obtained from culture after CMV antigen stimulation. The sequence derives from a human donor in good health (CMV status not recorded). Some clones in this sample may be carry-over from other donors' samples.

The CDR3 DNA sequence: TGCGCCAGCAGCCAAGAGATTGGGACAGTCGACTCGAACACCGGGGAGCTGTTTTTT. Translation gives CASSQEIGTVDSNTGELFF. The rearrangement uses TRBV4-3 and TRBJ2-2; 7 nucleotides align to TRBD1. Germline CDR1 reads LGHNA; CDR2 reads YSLEER. This CDR3 contains 19 residues. With V trimmed by 0 bases and J by 0 bases, 10 bases remained unmatched.